This T cell receptor (beta chain) emerged from a study of identical twins. This clonotype was detected only a few times. Germline V CDR1 and CDR2: DFQATT, SNEGSKA (reference sequence). The V and J ends lost 0 bases and 4 bases, in that order; junction bases with no gene match: 16. The CDR3 is 18 residues long. With template switching, a universal primer site was added, and the cDNA carried unique molecular identifiers. TCRdb re-analysed the 5' RACE reads in MiXCR, keeping a single row per CDR3 protein. The data contain 1.5 million or so distinct CDR3 sequences, roughly 35% of them singletons. Sequencing was carried out using cord blood. The sequence came from a newborn girl in good health. This rearrangement joins TRBV20-1 to TRBJ2-3; 7 bases map to TRBD2. Here the CDR3 reads CSARDPFGGRASADTQYF. The CDR3 DNA sequence: TGCAGTGCTAGAGATCCCTTTGGGGGGAGGGCCTCGGCAGATACGCAGTATTTT.